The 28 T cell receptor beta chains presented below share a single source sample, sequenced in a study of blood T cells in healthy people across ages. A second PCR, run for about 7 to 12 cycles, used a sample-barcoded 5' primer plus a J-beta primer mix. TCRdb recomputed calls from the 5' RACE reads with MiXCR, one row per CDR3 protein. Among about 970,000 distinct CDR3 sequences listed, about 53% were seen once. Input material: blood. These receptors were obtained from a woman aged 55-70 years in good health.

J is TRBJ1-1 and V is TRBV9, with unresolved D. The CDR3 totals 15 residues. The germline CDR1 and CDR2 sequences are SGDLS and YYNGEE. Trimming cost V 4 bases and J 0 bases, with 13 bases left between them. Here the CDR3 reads CASSSPGRVNTEAFF. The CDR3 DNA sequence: TGTGCCAGCAGCTCCCCCGGGAGGGTGAACACTGAAGCTTTCTTT.

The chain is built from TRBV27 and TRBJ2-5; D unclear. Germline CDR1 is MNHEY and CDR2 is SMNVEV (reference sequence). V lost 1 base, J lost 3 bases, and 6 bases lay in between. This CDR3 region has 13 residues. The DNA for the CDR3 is TGTGCCAGCAGTTTATTCCAGAAAGAGACCCAGTACTTC. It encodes CASSLFQKETQYF.

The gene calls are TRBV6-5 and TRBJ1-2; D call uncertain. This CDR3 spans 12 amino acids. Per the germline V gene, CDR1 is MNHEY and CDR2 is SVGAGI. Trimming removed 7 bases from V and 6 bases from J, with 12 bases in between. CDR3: CASTRGGDGYTF. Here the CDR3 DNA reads TGTGCCAGCACCCGGGGTGGGGATGGCTACACCTTC.

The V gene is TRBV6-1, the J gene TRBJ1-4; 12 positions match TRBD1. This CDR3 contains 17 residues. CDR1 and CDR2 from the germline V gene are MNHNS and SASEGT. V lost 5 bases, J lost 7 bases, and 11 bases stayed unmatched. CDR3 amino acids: CASSRWDRGRGREKLFF. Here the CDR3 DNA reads TGTGCCAGCAGTCGCTGGGACAGGGGGCGCGGGCGTGAAAAACTGTTTTTT.

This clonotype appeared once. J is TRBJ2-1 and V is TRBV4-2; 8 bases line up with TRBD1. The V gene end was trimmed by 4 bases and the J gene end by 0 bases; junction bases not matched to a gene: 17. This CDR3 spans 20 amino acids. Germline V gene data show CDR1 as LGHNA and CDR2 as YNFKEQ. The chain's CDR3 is CASSLRRTGPFTYSYNEQFF. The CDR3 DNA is TGTGCCAGCAGCCTAAGACGGACAGGGCCCTTCACTTACTCCTACAATGAGCAGTTCTTC.

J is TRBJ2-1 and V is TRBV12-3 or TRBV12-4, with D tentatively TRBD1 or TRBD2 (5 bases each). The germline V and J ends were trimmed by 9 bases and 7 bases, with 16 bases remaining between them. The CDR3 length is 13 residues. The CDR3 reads CASHGTPGNEQFF. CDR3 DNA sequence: TGTGCCAGTCACGGGACCCCTGGGAATGAGCAGTTCTTC.

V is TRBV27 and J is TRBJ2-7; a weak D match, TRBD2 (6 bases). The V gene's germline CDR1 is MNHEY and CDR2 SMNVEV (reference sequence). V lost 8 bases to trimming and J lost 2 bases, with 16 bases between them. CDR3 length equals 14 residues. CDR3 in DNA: TGTGCCAGCTCCAATAGGCGGGAAGCCTACGAGCAGTACTTC. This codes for CASSNRREAYEQYF.

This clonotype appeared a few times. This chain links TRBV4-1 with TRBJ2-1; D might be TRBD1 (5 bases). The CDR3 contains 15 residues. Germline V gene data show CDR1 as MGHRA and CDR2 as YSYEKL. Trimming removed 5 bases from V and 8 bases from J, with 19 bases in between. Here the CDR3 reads CASSARQTLPDEQFF. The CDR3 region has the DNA TGCGCCAGCAGCGCACGACAGACCCTTCCGGATGAGCAGTTCTTC.

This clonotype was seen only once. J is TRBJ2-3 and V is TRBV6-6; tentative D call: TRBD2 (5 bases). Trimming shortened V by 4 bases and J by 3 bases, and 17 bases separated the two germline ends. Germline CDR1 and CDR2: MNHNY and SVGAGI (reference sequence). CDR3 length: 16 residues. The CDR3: CASSFDGPGRTDTQYF. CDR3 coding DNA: TGTGCCAGCAGTTTCGACGGGCCGGGGAGAACAGATACGCAGTATTTT.

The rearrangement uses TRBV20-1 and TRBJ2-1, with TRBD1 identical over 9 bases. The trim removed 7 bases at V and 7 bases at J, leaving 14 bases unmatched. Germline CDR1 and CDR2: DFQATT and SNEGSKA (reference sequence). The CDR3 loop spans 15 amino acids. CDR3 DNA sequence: TGCAGTGTCGGGACAGGGAAACTAAACTCGAATGAGCAGTTCTTC. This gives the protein CSVGTGKLNSNEQFF.

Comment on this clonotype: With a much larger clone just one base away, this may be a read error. Here the CDR3 reads CASMLGQGHRDEQYF. As DNA, the CDR3 is TGTGCCAGCATGCTGGGACAGGGGCACCGGGACGAGCAGTACTTC. The chain couples TRBV6-2 or TRBV6-3 to TRBJ2-7; 10 nucleotides agree with TRBD1. The germline V gene has CDR1 MNHEY and CDR2 SVGEGT. V lost 7 bases and J lost 5; bases outside the gene matches: 11. This CDR3 is 15 amino acids long.

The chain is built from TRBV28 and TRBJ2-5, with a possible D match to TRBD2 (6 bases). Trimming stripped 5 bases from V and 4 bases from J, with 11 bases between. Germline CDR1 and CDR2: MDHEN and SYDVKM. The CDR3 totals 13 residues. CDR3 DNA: TGTGCCAGCAGTCCCGGGACTCCAGAGACCCAGTACTTC. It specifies CASSPGTPETQYF.

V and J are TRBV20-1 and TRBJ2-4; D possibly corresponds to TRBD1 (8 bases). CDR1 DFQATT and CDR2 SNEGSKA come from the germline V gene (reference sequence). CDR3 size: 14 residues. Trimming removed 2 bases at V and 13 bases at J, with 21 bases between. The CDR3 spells CSARIQGGRGEQYF. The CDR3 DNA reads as TGCAGTGCTAGAATACAGGGGGGGAGAGGAGAGCAGTACTTC.

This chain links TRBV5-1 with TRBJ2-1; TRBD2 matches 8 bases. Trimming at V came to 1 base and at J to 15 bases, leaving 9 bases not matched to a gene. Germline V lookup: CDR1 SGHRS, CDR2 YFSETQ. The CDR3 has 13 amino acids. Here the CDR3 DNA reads TGCGCCAGCAGCTTGACTGTAGCGGGGACTTCGTTCTTC. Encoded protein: CASSLTVAGTSFF.

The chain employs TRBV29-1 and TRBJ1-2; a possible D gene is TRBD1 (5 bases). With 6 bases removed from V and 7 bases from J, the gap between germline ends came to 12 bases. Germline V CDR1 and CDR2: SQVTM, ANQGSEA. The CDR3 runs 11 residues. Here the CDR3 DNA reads TGCAGCGTCGACACAGGCACTGGCTACACCTTC. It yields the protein CSVDTGTGYTF.

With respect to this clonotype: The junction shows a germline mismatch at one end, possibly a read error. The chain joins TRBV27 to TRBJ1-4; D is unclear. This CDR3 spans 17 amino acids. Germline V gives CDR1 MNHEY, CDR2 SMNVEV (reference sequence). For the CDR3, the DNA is TGTGCCGGCAGTCGCCAACAAAAATTGTCGGCTAATGAAAAACTGTTTTTT. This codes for CAGSRQQKLSANEKLFF. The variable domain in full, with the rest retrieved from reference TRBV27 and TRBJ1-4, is EAQVTQNPRYLITVTGKKLTVTCSQNMNHEYMSWYRQDPGLGLRQIYYSMNVEVTDKGDVPEGYKVSRKEKRNFPLILESPSPNQTSLYFCAGSRQQKLSANEKLFFGSGTQLSVL.

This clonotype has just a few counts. DNA for the CDR3: TGTGCCAGCAGCTTTGGAGGGCCTACCTCCTACAATGAGCAGTTCTTC. Amino acid sequence: CASSFGGPTSYNEQFF. This rearrangement joins TRBV7-9 to TRBJ2-1; TRBD2 is a possible D gene (6 bases). The CDR3 runs to 16 residues. Trimming stripped 3 bases from V and 0 bases from J, with 12 bases between. Per the germline V gene, CDR1 is SEHNR and CDR2 is FQNEAQ (reference sequence).

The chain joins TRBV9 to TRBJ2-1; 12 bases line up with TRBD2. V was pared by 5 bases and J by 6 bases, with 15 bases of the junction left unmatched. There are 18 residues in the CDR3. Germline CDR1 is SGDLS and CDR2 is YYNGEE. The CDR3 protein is CASSKELAGGPRSNEQFF. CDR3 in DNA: TGTGCCAGCAGTAAGGAACTAGCGGGAGGACCGAGGAGCAATGAGCAGTTCTTC.

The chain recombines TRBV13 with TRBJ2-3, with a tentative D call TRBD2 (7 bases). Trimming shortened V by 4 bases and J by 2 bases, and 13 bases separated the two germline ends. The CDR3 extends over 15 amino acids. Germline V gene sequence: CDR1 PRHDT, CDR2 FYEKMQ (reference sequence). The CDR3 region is CASSSPGGTTDTQYF. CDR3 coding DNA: TGTGCCAGCAGCTCCCCGGGGGGCACCACAGATACGCAGTATTTT.

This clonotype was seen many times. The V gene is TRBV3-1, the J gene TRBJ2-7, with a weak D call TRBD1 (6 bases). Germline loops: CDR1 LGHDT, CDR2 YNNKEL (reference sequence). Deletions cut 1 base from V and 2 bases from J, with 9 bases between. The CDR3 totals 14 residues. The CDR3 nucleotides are TGTGCCAGCAGCCAAGTGGGACATCCCTACGAGCAGTACTTC. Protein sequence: CASSQVGHPYEQYF.

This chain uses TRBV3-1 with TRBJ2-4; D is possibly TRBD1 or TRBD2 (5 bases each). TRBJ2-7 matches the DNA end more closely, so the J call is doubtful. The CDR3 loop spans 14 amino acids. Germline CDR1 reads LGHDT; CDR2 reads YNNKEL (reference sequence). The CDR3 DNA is TGTGCCAGCAGCCCCGGGACGCCGCCCTACGAGCAGTACTTC. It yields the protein CASSPGTPPYEQYF.

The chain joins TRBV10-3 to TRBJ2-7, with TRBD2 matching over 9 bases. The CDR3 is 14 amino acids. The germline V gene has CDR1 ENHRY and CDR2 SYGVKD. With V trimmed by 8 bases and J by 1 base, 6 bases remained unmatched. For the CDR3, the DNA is TGTGCCATCTCGGCTAGCGGGACATCCTACGAGCAGTACTTC. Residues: CAISASGTSYEQYF.

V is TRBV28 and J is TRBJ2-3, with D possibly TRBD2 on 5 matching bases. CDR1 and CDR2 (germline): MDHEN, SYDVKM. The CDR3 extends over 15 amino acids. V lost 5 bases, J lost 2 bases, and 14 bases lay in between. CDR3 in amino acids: CASSRSGGYTDTQYF. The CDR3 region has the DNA TGTGCCAGCAGTAGATCGGGCGGGTACACAGATACGCAGTATTTT.

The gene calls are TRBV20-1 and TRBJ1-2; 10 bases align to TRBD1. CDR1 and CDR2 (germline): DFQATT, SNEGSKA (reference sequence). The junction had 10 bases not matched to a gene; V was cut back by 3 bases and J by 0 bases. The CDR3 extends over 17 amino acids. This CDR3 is CSARHTGTGVSNYGYTF. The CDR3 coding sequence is TGCAGTGCTAGGCATACCGGGACAGGGGTCTCTAACTATGGCTACACCTTC.

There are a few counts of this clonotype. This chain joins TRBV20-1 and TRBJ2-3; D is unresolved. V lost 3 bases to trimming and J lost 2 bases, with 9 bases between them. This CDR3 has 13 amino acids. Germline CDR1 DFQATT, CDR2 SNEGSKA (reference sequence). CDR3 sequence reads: CSASRSLTDTQYF. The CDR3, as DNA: TGCAGTGCTAGCCGATCCCTCACAGATACGCAGTATTTT.

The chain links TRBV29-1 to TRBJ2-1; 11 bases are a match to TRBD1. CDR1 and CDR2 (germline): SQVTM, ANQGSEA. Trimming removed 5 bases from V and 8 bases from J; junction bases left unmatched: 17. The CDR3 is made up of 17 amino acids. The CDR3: CSVPGQGVAHTSDEQFF. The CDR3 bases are TGCAGCGTTCCGGGACAGGGGGTAGCCCACACCTCGGATGAGCAGTTCTTC.

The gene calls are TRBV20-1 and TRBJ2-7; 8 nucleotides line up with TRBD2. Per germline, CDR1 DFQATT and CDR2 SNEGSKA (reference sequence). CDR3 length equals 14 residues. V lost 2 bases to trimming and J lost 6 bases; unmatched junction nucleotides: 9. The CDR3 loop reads CSARQLAAGGEQYF. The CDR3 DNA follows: TGCAGTGCTAGACAACTAGCGGCGGGTGGCGAGCAGTACTTC.

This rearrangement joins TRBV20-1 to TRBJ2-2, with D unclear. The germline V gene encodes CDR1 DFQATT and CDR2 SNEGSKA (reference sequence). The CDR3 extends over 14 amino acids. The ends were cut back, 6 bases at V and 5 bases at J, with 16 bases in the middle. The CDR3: CSAPSFGRTGELFF. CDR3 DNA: TGCAGTGCCCCCTCCTTCGGAAGGACCGGGGAGCTGTTTTTT.